This TCR beta chain originates from a study of T cells after yellow fever vaccination. Each CDR3 protein is one row after TCRdb ran MiXCR on the 5' RACE reads. The repertoire consists of 450,000 to 550,000 distinct CDR3 sequences, with just over 20% occurring once and the leading ten covering approximately 15%. The CDR3 spans 16 residues. The germline V gene encodes CDR1 SGHRS and CDR2 YFSETQ. Losses at the gene ends were 4 bases for V and 7 bases for J; bases not matched to a gene: 10. On this clonotype: As yet, its antigen is unknown.

Findings of the study overall: Post-booster repertoires contained most primary-vaccination clones again (96% CD4, 85% to 90% CD8).

The sequencing used PBMCs, collected approximately 22 days after the first yellow fever vaccination. The genes are TRBV5-1 and TRBJ2-2; 10 positions agree with TRBD2. The clonotype was recovered from a man younger than 35 who received the YFV17D yellow fever vaccine. The CDR3 here is CASSKERGGQIGELFF. The DNA for the CDR3 is TGCGCCAGCAGCAAGGAGCGGGGGGGCCAGATCGGGGAGCTGTTTTTT.